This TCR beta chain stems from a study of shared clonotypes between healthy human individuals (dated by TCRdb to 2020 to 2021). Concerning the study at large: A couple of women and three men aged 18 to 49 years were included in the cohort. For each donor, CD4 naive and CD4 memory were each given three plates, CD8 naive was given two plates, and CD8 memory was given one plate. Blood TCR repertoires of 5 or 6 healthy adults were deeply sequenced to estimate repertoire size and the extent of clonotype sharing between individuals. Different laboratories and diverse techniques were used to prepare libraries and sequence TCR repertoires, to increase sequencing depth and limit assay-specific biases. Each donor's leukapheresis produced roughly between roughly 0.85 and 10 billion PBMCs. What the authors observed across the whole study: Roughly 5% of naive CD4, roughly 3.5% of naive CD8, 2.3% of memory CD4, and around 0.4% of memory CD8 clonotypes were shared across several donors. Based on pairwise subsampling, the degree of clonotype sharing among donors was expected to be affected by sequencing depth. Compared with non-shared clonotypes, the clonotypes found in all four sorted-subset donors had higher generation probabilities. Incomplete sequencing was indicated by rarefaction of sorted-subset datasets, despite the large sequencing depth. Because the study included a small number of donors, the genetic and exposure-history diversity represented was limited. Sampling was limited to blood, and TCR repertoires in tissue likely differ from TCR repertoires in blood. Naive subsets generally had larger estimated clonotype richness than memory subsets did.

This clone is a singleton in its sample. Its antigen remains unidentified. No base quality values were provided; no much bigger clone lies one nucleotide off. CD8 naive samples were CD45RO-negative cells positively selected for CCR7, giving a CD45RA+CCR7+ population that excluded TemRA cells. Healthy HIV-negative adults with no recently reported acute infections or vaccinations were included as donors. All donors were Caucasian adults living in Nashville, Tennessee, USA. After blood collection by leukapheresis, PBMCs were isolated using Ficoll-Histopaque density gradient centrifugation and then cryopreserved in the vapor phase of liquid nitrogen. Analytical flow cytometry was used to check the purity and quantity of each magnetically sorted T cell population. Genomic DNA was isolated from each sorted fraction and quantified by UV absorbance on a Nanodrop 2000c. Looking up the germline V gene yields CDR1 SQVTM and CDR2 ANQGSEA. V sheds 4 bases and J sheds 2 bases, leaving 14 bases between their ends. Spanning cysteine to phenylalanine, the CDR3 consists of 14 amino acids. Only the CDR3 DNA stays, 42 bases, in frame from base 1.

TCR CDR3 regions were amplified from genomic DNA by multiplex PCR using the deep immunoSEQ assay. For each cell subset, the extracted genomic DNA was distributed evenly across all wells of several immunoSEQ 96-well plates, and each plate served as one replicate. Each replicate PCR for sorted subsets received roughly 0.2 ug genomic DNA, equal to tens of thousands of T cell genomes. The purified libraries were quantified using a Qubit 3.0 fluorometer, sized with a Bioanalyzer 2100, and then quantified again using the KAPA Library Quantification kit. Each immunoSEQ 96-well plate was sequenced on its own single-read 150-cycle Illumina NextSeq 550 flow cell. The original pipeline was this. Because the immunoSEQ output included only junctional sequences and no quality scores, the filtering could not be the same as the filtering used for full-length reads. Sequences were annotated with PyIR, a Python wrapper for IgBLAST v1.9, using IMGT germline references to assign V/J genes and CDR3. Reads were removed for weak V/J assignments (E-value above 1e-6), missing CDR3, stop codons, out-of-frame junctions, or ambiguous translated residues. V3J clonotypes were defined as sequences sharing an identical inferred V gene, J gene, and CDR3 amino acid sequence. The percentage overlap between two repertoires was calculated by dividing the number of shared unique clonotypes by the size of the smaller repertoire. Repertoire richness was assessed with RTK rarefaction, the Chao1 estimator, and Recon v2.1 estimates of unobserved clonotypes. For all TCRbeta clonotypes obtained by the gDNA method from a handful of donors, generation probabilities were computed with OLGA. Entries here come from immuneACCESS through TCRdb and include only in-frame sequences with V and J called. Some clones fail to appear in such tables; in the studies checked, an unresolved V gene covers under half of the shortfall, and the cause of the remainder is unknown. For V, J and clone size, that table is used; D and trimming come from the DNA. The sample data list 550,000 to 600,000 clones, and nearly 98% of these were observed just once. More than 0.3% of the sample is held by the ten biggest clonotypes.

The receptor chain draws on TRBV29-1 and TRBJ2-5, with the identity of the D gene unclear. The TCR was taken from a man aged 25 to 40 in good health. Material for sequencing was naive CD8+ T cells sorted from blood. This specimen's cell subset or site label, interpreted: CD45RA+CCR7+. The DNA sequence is TGCAGCGTTGGATATCGGACGTTTCAAGAGACCCAGTACTTC. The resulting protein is CSVGYRTFQETQYF.